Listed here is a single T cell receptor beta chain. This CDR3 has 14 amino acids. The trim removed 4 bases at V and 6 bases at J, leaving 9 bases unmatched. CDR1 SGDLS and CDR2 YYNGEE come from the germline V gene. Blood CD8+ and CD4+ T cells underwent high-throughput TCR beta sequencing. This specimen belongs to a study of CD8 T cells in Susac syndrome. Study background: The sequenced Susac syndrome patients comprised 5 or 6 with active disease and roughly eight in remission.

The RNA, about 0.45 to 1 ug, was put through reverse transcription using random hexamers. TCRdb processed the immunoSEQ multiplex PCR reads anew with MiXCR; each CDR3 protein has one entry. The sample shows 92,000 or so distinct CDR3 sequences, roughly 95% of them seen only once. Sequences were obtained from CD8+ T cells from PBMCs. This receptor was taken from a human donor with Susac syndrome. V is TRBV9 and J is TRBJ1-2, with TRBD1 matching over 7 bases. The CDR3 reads CASSKGGGAHGYTF. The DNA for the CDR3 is TGTGCCAGCAGCAAAGGAGGGGGCGCGCATGGCTACACCTTC.